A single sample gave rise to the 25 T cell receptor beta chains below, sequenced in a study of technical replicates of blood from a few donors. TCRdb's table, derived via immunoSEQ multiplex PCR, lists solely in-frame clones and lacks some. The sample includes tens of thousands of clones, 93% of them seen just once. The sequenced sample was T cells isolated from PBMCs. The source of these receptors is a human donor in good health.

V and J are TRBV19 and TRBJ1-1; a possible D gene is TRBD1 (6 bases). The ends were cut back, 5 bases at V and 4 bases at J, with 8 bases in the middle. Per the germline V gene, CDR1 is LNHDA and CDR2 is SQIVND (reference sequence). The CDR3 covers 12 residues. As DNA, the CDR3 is TGTGCCAGTAGTCAGGGGAGCACTGAAGCTTTCTTT. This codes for CASSQGSTEAFF.

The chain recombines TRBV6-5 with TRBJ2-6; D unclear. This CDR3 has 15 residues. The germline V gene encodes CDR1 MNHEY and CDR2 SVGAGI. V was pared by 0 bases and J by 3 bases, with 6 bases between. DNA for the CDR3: TGTGCCAGCAGTTACTCGCATAGTGGGGCCAACGTCCTGACTTTC. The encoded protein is CASSYSHSGANVLTF.

The CDR3 bases are TGTGCCAGCAGTGGGGGACAGGCGTATGGCTACACCTTC. This codes for CASSGGQAYGYTF. This chain connects TRBV2 to TRBJ1-2, with TRBD1 identical over 8 bases. From germline, CDR1 is SNHLY and CDR2 FYNNEI. This CDR3 region has 13 residues. V lost 4 bases to trimming and J lost 5 bases; unmatched junction nucleotides: 3.

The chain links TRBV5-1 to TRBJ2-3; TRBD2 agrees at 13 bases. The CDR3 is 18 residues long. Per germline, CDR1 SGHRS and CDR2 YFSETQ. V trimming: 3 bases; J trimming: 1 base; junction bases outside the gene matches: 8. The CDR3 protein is CASSSTSGGAFGTDTQYF. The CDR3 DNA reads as TGCGCCAGCAGCTCAACTAGCGGGGGGGCGTTCGGCACAGATACGCAGTATTTT. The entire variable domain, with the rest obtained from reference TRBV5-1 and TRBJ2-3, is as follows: KAGVTQTPRYLIKTRGQQVTLSCSPISGHRSVSWYQQTPGQGLQFLFEYFSETQRNKGNFPGRFSGRQFSNSRSEMNVSTLELGDSALYLCASSSTSGGAFGTDTQYFGPGTRLTVL.

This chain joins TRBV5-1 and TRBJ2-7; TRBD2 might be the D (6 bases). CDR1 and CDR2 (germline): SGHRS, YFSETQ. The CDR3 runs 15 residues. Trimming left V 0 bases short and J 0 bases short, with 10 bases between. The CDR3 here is CASSLEGLDSYEQYF. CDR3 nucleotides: TGCGCCAGCAGCTTGGAGGGACTCGACTCCTACGAGCAGTACTTC.

CDR3 region: CASGRIQETQYF. The CDR3 DNA reads TGTGCCAGTGGGAGGATCCAAGAGACCCAGTACTTC. V gene TRBV6-1 combines with J gene TRBJ2-5; tentatively, D is TRBD2 (6 bases). CDR1 is MNHNS, CDR2 SASEGT, per germline. The CDR3 has 12 amino acids. The V and J ends lost 9 bases and 1 base respectively, with 9 bases between them.

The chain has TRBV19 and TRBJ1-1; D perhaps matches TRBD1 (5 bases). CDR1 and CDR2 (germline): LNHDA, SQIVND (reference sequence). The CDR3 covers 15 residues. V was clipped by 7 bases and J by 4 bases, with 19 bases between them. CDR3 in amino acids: CASTTLGGGGTEAFF. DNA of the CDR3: TGTGCCAGTACCACCCTCGGCGGGGGTGGCACTGAAGCTTTCTTT.

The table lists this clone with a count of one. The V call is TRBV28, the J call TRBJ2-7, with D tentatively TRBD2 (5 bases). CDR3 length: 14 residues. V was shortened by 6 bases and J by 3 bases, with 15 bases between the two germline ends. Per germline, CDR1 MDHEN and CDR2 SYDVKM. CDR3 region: CASRGGGMYYEQYF. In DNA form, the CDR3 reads TGTGCCAGCAGGGGTGGAGGCATGTACTACGAGCAGTACTTC.

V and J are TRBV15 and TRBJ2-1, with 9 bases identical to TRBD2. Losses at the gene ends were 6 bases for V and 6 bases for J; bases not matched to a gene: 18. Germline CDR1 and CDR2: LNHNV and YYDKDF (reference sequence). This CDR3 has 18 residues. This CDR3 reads CATRNLKLAGAGFNEQFF. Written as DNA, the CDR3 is TGTGCCACCAGGAACCTAAAATTAGCGGGAGCCGGCTTCAATGAGCAGTTCTTC. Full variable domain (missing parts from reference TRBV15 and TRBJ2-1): DAMVIQNPRYQVTQFGKPVTLSCSQTLNHNVMYWYQQKSSQAPKLLFHYYDKDFNNEADTPDNFQSRRPNTSFCFLDIRSPGLGDTAMYLCATRNLKLAGAGFNEQFFGPGTRLTVL.

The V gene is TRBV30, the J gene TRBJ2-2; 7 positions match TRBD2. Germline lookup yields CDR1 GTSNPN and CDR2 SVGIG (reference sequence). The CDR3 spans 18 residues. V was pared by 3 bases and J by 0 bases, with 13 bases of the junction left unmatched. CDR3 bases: TGTGCCTGGAGACGAGGACTAGATAAGGTAGCGAACACCGGGGAGCTGTTTTTT. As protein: CAWRRGLDKVANTGELFF.

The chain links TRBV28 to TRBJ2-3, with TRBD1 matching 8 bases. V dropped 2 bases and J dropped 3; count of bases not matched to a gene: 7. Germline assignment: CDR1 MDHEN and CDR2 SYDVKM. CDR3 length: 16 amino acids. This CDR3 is CASSLPSRDRTDTQYF. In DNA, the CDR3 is TGTGCCAGCAGTTTACCATCCCGGGACAGGACAGATACGCAGTATTTT.

In DNA, the CDR3 is TGCGCCAGCAGCCTAGGGCTAGCGGGGGGGCCGGGCACCGGGGAGCTGTTTTTT. This encodes CASSLGLAGGPGTGELFF. The V and J genes are TRBV4-1 and TRBJ2-2; 12 bases agree with TRBD2. The V segment lost 4 bases and the J segment 4 bases; nucleotides outside the gene matches: 10. Germline V gene data show CDR1 as MGHRA and CDR2 as YSYEKL. CDR3 size: 18 residues.

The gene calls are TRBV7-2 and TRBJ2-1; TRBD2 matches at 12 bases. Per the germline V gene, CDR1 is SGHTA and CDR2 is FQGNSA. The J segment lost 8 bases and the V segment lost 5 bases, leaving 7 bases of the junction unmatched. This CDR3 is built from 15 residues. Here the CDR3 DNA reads TGTGCCAGCAGCCAGGCGACTAGCGGGAGCTATGAGCAGTTCTTC. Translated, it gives CASSQATSGSYEQFF.

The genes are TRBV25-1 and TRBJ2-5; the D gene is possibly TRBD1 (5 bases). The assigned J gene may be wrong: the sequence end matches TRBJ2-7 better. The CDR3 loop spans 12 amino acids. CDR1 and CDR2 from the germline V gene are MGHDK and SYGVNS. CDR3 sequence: CASSGDSYEQYF. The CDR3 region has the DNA TGTGCCAGCAGTGGCGACAGCTACGAGCAGTACTTC.

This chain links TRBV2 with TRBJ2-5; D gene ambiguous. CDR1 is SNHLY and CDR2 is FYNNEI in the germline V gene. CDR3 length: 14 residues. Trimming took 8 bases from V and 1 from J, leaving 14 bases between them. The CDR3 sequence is CASLLEQPQETQYF. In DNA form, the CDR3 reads TGTGCCAGCTTATTGGAACAGCCCCAAGAGACCCAGTACTTC.

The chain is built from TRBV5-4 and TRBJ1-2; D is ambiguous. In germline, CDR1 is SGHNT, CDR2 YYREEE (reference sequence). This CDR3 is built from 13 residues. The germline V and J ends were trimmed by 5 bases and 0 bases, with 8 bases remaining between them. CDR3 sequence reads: CASRSITNYGYTF. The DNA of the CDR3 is TGTGCCAGCAGATCCATCACTAACTATGGCTACACCTTC.

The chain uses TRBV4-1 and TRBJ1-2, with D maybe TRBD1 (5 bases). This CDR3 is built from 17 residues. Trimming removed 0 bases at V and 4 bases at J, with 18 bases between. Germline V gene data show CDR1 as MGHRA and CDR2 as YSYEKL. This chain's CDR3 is CASSQDSDITWGYGYTF. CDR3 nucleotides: TGCGCCAGCAGCCAAGATTCGGACATCACATGGGGCTATGGCTACACCTTC.

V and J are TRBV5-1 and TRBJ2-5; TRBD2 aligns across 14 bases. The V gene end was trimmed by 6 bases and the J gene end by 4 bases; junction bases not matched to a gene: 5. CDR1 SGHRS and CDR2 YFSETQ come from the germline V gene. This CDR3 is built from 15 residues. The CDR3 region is CASIGLAGGGETQYF. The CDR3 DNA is TGCGCCAGCATTGGACTAGCGGGGGGCGGAGAGACCCAGTACTTC.

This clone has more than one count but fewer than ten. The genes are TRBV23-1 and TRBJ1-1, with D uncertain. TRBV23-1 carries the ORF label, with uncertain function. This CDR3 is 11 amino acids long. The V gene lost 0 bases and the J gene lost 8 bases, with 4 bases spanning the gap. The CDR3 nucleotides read TGCGCCAGCAGTCAATCGAGGGAAGCTTTCTTT. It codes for CASSQSREAFF.

As DNA, the CDR3 is TGCGCCAGCAGCCCCTTTCTAGGGGCCCTTATGAATGAGCAGTTCTTC. It codes for CASSPFLGALMNEQFF. The chain joins TRBV4-1 to TRBJ2-1, with D tentatively TRBD1 (5 bases). This CDR3 has 16 residues. Trimming took off 4 bases at V and 7 bases at J, with 20 bases between the two ends. CDR1 is MGHRA and CDR2 is YSYEKL in the germline V gene.

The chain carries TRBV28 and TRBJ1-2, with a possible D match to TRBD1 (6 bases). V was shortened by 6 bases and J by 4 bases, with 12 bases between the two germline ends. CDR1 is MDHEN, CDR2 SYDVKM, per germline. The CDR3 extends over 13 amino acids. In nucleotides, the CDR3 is TGTGCCAGCAGGGAGACAGGAGTCTATGGCTACACCTTC. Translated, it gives CASRETGVYGYTF.

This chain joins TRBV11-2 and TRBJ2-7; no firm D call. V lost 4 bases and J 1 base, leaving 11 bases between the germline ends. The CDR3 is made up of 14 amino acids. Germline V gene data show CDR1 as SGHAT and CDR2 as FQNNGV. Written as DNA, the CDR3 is TGTGCCAGCAGCTCAGGATCCCATTCCTACGAGCAGTACTTC. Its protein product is CASSSGSHSYEQYF.

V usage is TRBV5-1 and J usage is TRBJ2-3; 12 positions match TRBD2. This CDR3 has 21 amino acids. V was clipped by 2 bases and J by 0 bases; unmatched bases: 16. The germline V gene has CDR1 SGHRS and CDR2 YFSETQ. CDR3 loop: CASSLRTSTSGGPHSTDTQYF. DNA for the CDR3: TGCGCCAGCAGCTTACGAACCTCGACTAGCGGGGGACCGCATAGCACAGATACGCAGTATTTT.

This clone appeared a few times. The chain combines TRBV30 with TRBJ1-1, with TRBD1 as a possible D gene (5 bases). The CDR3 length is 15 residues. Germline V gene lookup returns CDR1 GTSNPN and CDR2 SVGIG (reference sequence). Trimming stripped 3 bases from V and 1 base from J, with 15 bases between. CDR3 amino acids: CAWRGHLTGNTEAFF. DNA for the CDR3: TGTGCCTGGAGAGGTCATCTAACAGGGAACACTGAAGCTTTCTTT.

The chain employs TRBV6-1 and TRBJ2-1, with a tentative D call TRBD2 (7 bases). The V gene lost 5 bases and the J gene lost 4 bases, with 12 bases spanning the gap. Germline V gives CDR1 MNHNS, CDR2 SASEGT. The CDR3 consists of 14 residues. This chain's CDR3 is CASSSGTPYNEQFF. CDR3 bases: TGTGCCAGCAGTAGCGGGACACCTTACAATGAGCAGTTCTTC.